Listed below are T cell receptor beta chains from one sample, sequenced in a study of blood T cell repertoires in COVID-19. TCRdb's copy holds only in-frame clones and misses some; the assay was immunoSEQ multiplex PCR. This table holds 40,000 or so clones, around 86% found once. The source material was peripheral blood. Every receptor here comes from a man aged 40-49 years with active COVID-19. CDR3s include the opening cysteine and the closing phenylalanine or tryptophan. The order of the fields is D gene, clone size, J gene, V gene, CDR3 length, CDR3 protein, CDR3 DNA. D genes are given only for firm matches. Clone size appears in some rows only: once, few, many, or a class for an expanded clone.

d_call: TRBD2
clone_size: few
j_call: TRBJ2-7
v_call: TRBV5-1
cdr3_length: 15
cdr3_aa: CASSFRVAGDGEQYF
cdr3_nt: TGCGCCAGCAGCTTCCGGGTAGCGGGAGACGGGGAGCAGTACTTC

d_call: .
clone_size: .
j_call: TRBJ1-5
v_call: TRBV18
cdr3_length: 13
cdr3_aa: CASSPPSGGTQHF
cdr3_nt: TGTGCCAGCTCACCACCATCCGGGGGGACCCAGCATTTT

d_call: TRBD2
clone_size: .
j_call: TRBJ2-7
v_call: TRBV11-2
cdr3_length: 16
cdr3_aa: CASSLSTSGRDYEQYF
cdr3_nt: TGTGCCAGCAGCTTATCGACTAGCGGGAGGGATTACGAGCAGTACTTC

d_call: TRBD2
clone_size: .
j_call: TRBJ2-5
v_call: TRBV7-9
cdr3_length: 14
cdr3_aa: CASSSLAVQETQYF
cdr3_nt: TGTGCCAGCAGCTCCCTAGCGGTTCAAGAGACCCAGTACTTC

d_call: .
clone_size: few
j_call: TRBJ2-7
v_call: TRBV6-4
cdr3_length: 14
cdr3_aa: CASSESPGRNEQYF
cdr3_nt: TGTGCCAGCAGTGAGTCACCGGGGAGGAACGAGCAGTACTTC

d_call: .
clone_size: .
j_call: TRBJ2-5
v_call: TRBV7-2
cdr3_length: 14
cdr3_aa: CASSLGWQQETQYF
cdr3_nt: TGTGCCAGCAGCTTGGGCTGGCAGCAAGAGACCCAGTACTTC

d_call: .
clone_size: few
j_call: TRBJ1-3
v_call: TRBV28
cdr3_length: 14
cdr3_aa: CASSSRVSGNTIYF
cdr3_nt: TGTGCCAGCAGTTCCAGGGTGTCTGGAAACACCATATATTTT

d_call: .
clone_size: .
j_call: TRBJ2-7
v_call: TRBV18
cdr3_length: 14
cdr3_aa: CASSTSGRTYEQYF
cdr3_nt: TGTGCCAGCTCGACCAGTGGCAGGACCTACGAGCAGTACTTC

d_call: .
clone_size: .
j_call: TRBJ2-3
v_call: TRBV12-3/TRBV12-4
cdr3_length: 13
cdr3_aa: CASSFGSTDTQYF
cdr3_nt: TGTGCCAGCAGTTTTGGCAGCACAGATACGCAGTATTTT

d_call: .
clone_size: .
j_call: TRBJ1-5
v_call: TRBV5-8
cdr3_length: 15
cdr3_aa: CASSLVRGANQPQHF
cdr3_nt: TGTGCCAGCAGCTTGGTACGGGGGGCCAATCAGCCCCAGCATTTT

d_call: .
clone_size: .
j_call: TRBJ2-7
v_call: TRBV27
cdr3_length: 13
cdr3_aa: CARCAVSSYEQYF
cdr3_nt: TGTGCCAGGTGCGCGGTGAGCTCCTACGAGCAGTACTTC

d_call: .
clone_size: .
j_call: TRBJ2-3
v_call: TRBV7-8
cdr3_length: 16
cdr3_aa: CASSAVTSADTDTQYF
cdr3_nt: TGTGCCAGCAGCGCGGTCACCTCCGCCGACACAGATACGCAGTATTTT

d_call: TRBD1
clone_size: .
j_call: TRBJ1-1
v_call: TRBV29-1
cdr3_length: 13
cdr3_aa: CSVQDRGETEAFF
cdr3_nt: TGCAGCGTCCAAGACAGGGGAGAAACTGAAGCTTTCTTT

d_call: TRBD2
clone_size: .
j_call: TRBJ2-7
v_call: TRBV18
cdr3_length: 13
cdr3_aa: CASSPLAGDEQYF
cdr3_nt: TGTGCCAGCTCACCGTTAGCGGGAGACGAGCAGTACTTC

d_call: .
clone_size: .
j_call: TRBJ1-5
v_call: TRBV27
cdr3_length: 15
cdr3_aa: CASSLGGFSNQPQHF
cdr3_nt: TGTGCCAGCAGTTTAGGAGGGTTTAGCAATCAGCCCCAGCATTTT

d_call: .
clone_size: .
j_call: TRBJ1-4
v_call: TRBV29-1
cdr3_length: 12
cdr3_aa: CSVGSQGEKLFF
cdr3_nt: TGCAGCGTTGGATCGCAGGGTGAAAAACTGTTTTTT

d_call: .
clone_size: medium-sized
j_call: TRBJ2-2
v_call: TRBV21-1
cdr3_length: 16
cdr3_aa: CASSKGTGKGNGELFF
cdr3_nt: TGTGCCAGCAGCAAAGGGACAGGGAAAGGGAACGGGGAGCTGTTTTTT

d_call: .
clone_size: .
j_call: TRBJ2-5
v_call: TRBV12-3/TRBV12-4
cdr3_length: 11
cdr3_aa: CASRSGETQYF
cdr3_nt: TGTGCCAGCAGATCCGGAGAGACCCAGTACTTC

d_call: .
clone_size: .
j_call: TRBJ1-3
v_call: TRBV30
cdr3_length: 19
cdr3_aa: CAWNRFSGRGGGSGNTIYF
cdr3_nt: TGTGCCTGGAACCGCTTCTCCGGAAGGGGAGGGGGCTCTGGAAACACCATATATTTT

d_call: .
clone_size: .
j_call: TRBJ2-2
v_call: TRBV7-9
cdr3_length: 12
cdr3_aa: CARGAQTGELFF
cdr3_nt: TGTGCCAGGGGGGCGCAGACCGGGGAGCTGTTTTTT

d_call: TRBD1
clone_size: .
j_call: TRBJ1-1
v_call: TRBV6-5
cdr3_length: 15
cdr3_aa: CASSPGQAEHTEAFF
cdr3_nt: TGTGCCAGCAGCCCCGGACAGGCGGAACACACTGAAGCTTTCTTT

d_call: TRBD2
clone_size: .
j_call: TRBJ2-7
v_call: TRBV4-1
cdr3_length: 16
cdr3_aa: CASSQVREAGGYEQYF
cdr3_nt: TGCGCCAGCAGCCAAGTAAGGGAAGCGGGAGGGTACGAGCAGTACTTC

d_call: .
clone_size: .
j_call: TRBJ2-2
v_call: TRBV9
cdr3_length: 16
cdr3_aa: CASSVKGAANTGELFF
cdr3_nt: TGTGCCAGCAGCGTAAAAGGGGCAGCCAACACCGGGGAGCTGTTTTTT

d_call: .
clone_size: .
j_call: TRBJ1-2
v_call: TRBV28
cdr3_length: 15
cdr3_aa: CASSPREVTVHGYTF
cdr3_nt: TGTGCCAGCAGCCCCAGGGAGGTGACGGTACATGGCTACACCTTC

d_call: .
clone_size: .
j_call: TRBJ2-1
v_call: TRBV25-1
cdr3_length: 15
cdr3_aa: CASSAYSGTPNEQFF
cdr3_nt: TGTGCCAGCAGTGCCTACTCCGGGACACCCAATGAGCAGTTCTTC

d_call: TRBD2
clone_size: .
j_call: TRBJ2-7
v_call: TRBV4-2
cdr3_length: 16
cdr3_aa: CASSQDRLAGSYEQYF
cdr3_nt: TGTGCCAGCAGCCAAGATCGACTAGCGGGCTCCTACGAGCAGTACTTC

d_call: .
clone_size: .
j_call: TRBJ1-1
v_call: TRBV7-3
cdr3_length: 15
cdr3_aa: CASSLQAGGRTEAFF
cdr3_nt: TGTGCCAGCAGCTTACAGGCGGGGGGTAGAACTGAAGCTTTCTTT

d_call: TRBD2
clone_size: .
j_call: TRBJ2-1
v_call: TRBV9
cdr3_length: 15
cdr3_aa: CASSVGTSGRDEQFF
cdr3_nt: TGTGCCAGCAGCGTCGGGACTAGCGGGAGGGATGAGCAGTTCTTC

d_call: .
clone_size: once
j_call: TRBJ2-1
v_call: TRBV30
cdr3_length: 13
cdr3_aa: CAWSVPGTLQQFF
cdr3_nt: TGTGCCTGGAGTGTACCTGGGACTTTGCAGCAGTTCTTC

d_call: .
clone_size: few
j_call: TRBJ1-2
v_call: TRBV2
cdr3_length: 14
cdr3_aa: CASSGGISVYGYTF
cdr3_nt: TGTGCCAGCAGTGGAGGCATCTCGGTCTATGGCTACACCTTC

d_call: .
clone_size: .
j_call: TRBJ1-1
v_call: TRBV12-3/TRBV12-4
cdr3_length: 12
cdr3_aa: CASVRSHTEAFF
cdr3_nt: TGTGCCAGCGTCCGGTCTCACACTGAAGCTTTCTTT

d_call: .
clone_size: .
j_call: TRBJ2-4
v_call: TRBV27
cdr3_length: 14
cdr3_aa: CASSYGTEGARQYF
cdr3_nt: TGTGCCAGCAGTTATGGAACGGAAGGGGCAAGGCAGTACTTC

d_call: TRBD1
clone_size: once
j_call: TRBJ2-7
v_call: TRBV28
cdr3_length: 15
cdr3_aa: CASSFGTATTYEQYF
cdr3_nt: TGTGCCAGCAGTTTTGGGACAGCTACGACCTACGAGCAGTACTTC

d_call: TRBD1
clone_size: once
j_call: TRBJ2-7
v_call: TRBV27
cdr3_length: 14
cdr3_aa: CASRRTGGSYEQYF
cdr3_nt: TGTGCCAGCAGGCGGACAGGGGGGTCCTACGAGCAGTACTTC

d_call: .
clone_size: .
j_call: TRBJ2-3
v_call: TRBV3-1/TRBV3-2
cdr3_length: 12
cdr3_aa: CASSRTGNTQYF
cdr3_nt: TGTGCCAGCAGCCGTACAGGCAATACGCAGTATTTT

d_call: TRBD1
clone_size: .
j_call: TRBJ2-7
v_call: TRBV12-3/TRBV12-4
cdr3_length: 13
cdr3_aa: CASSRDRVLEQYF
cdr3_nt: TGTGCCAGCAGTCGGGACAGGGTCCTGGAGCAGTACTTC

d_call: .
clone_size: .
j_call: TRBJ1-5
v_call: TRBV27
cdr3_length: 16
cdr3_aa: CASSFPGRVSNQPQHF
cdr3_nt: TGTGCCAGCAGTTTTCCAGGCAGGGTCAGCAATCAGCCCCAGCATTTT